Listed below are T cell receptor beta chains from one sample, sequenced in a study of T cell changes during pregnancy in multiple sclerosis. Method: immunoSEQ multiplex PCR; TCRdb's copy keeps in-frame clones and lacks some. The profile shows roughly 64,000 clones, around 91% of them singletons. Sample: peripheral blood, taken in the third trimester of pregnancy. The source of these receptors is a female donor in good health, enrolled as a control in a pregnancy study. Each CDR3 is given with its conserved first and last residue. Each record gives: V gene, CDR3 protein.

TRBV30 CAWSVRTGNEQYF
TRBV25-1 CASSPLAGATDTQYF
TRBV5-6 CASSLATYEQYF
TRBV4-2 CASSQGDYSNEQFF
TRBV6-1 CASSELGGGEAFF
TRBV29-1 CSASGTGSYEQYF
TRBV4-1 CASSQLESYEQYF
TRBV11-3 CATAGEGKETQYF
TRBV11-3 CASRPETGVYNEQFF
TRBV19 CASISPGKRSNQPQHF
TRBV4-1 CASSLLDLSGTDTQYF
TRBV4-3 CASSQDSGGNNSPLHF
TRBV5-1 CASSTYGQRQETQYF
TRBV5-1 CASSAPRDSYNEQFF
TRBV5-4 CASSPGERTGQETQYF
TRBV6-1 CASNPTYNQPQHF
TRBV5-6 CASSQPSGIYNEQFF
TRBV9 CASSAAGQGALNAEQFF
TRBV9 CASSGGGWSEKLFF
TRBV11-2 CASSLGALTYEQYF
TRBV23-1 CASSRPGTSGYNEQFF
TRBV5-4 CASSLASSADKTYEQYF
TRBV6-1 CASILNGGLTEAFF
TRBV12-5 CASGYGQRTSGNTIYF
TRBV7-6 CASSLLEGHGYTF
TRBV11-2 CASSFTETYEQYF
TRBV27 CASSSLSRPSSYNEQFF
TRBV29-1 CSAGGGEAGQPQHF
TRBV5-4 CASSREGSYNEQFF
TRBV11-3 CASSLGGNTGELFF
TRBV10-1 CASSGRDRVGEKLFF
TRBV6-1 CASSERWGGAEKLFF
TRBV29-1 CSVVRANYGYTF
TRBV5-1 CASSRLQSNTEAFF
TRBV5-4 CASSLEGAGVTGELFF
TRBV6-5 CESGGGKETQYF
TRBV9 CASSVGVVSLNEKLFF
TRBV9 CASSTQGALGYGYTF
TRBV6-5 CASSYSKAGYQPQHF
TRBV19 CASSSSGRGDTQYF
TRBV6-6 CASSYSPGQGNYGYTF
TRBV5-5 CASSLSPEAFF
TRBV7-2 CASRAYGLAGDEQFF
TRBV10-3 CAISDSSGNTIYF